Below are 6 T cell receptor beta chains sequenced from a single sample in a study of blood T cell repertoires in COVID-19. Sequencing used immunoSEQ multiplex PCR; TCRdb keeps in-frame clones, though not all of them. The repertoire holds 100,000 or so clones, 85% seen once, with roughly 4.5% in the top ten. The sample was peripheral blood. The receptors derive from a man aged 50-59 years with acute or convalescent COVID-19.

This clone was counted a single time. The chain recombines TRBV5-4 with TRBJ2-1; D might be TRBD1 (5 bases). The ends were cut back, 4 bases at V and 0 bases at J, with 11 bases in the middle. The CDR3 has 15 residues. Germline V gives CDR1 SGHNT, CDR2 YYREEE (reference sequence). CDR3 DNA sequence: TGTGCCAGCAGCGCGGACATCGACTCCTACAATGAGCAGTTCTTC. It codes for CASSADIDSYNEQFF. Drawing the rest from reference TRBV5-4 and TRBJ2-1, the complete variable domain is ETGVTQSPTHLIKTRGQQVTLRCSSQSGHNTVSWYQQALGQGPQFIFQYYREEENGRGNFPPRFSGLQFPNYSSELNVNALELDDSALYLCASSADIDSYNEQFFGPGTRLTVL.

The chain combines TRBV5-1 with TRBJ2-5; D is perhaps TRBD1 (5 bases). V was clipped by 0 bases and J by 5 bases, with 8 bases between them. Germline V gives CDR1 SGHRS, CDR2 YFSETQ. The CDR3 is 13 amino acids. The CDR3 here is CASSLGQGETQYF. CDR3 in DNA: TGCGCCAGCAGCTTGGGGCAGGGTGAGACCCAGTACTTC. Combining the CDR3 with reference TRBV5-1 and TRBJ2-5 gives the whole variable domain KAGVTQTPRYLIKTRGQQVTLSCSPISGHRSVSWYQQTPGQGLQFLFEYFSETQRNKGNFPGRFSGRQFSNSRSEMNVSTLELGDSALYLCASSLGQGETQYFGPGTRLLVL.

The CDR3 nucleotides are TGTGCCAGTAGTATTGGGTCAGGGGCCTATGGCTACACCTTC. Translation: CASSIGSGAYGYTF. This sequence joins TRBV19 and TRBJ1-2; a weak D match, TRBD1 (6 bases). Germline lookup yields CDR1 LNHDA and CDR2 SQIVND (reference sequence). The germline V and J ends were trimmed by 3 bases and 4 bases, with 12 bases remaining between them. CDR3 length: 14 residues.

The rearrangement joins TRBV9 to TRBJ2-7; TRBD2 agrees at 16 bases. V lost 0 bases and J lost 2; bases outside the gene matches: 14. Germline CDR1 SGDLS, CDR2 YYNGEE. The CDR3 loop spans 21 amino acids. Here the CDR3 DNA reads TGTGCCAGCAGCGTAGGGCTGTACCAGGGACTAGCGGGAGGGATTACCTACGAGCAGTACTTC. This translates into CASSVGLYQGLAGGITYEQYF. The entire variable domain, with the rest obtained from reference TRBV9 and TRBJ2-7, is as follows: DSGVTQTPKHLITATGQRVTLRCSPRSGDLSVYWYQQSLDQGLQFLIQYYNGEERAKGNILERFSAQQFPDLHSELNLSSLELGDSALYFCASSVGLYQGLAGGITYEQYFGPGTRLTVT.

As DNA, the CDR3 is TGTGCCAGCAGCTTACTGTTTATGAGTGAAGCTTTCTTT. Translating it yields CASSLLFMSEAFF. The chain recombines TRBV5-5 with TRBJ1-1; D unclear. The CDR3 contains 13 residues. CDR1 SGHKS and CDR2 YYEKEE come from the germline V gene (reference sequence). With 2 bases removed from V and 7 bases from J, the gap between germline ends came to 12 bases.

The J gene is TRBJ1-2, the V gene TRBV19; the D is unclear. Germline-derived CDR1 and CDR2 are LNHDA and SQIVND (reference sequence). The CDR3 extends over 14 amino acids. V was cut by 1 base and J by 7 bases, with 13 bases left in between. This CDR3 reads CASSIGTSSSGYTF. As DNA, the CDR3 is TGTGCCAGTAGTATAGGAACTTCCTCCTCTGGCTACACCTTC.